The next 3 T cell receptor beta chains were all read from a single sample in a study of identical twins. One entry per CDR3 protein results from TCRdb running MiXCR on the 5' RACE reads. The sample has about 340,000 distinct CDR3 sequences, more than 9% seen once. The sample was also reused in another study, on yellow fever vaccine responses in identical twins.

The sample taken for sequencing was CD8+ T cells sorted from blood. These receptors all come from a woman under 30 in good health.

CDR3 DNA: TGTGCCAGCAGCCCCAGCGGGGCAATCCAAGAGACCCAGTACTTC. Its translation is CASSPSGAIQETQYF. The rearrangement joins TRBV7-7 to TRBJ2-5; 7 positions match TRBD2. J was trimmed by 1 base and V by 5 bases; bases with no gene match: 7. This CDR3 contains 15 residues. Germline values: CDR1 SSHAT, CDR2 FNYEAQ (reference sequence).

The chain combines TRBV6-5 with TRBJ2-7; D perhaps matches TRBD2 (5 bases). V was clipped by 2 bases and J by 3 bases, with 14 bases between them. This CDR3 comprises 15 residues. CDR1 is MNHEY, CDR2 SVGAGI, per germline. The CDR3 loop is CASSYGPGNGYEQYF. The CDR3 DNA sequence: TGTGCCAGCAGTTACGGTCCGGGAAACGGCTACGAGCAGTACTTC.

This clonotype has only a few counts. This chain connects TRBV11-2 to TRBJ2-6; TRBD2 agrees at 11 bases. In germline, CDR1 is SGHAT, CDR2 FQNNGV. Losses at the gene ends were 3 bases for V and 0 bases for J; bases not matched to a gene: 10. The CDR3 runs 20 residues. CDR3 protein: CASSFRRGTSGPSGANVLTF. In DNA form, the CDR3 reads TGTGCCAGCAGCTTCCGCCGAGGGACTAGCGGACCCTCTGGGGCCAACGTCCTGACTTTC.